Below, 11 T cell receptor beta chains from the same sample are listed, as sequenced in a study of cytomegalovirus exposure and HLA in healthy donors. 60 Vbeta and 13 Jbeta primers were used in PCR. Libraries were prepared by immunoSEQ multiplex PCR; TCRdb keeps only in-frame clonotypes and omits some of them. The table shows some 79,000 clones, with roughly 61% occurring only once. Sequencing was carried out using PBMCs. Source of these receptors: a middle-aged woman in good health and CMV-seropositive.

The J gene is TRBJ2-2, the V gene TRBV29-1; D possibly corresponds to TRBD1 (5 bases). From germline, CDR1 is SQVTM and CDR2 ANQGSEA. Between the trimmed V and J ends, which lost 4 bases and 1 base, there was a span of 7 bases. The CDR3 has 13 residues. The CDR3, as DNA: TGCAGCGTTGGGGGCGGGAACACCGGGGAGCTGTTTTTT. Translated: CSVGGGNTGELFF.

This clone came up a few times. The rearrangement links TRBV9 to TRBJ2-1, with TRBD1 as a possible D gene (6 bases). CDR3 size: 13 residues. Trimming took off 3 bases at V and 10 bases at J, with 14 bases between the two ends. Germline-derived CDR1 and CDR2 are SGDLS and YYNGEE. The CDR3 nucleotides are TGTGCCAGCAGCGCCTCAGGGACACAGGAGCAGTTCTTC. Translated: CASSASGTQEQFF.

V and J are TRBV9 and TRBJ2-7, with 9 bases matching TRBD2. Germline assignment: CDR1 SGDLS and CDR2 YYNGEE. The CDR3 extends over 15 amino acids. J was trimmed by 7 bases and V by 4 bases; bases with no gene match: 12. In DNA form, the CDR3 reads TGTGCCAGCAGCTTAGATTTAGCGGGAGAACGTGAGCAGTACTTC. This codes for CASSLDLAGEREQYF.

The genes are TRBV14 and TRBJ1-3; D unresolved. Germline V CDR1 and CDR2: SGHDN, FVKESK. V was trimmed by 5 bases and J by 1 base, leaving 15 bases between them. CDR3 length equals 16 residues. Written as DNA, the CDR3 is TGTGCCAGCAGCTCGGACTTGTGGGGTTCTGGAAACACCATATATTTT. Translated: CASSSDLWGSGNTIYF.

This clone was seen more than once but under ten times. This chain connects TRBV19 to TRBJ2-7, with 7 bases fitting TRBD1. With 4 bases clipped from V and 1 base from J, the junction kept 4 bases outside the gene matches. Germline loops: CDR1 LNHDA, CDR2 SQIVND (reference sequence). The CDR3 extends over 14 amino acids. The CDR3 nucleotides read TGTGCCAGTAGTACCCCGGGACAGTCCTACGAGCAGTACTTC. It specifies CASSTPGQSYEQYF.

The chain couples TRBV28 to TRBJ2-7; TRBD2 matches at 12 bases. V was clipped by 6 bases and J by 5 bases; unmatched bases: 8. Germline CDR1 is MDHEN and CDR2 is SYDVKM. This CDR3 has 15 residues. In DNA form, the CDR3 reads TGTGCCAGCAGCCGTAGACTAGCGGGAGCCAACGAGCAGTACTTC. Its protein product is CASSRRLAGANEQYF.

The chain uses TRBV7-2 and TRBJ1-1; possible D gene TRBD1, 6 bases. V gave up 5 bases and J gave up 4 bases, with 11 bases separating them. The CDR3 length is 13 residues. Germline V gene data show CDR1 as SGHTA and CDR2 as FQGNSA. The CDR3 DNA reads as TGTGCCAGCAGCCGAGGGACAACCACTGAAGCTTTCTTT. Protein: CASSRGTTTEAFF.

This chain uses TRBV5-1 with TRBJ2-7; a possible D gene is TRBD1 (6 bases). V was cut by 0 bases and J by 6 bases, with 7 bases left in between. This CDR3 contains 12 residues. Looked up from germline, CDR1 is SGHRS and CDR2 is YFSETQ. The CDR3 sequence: CASSLEQGEQYF. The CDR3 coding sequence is TGCGCCAGCAGCTTGGAACAGGGCGAGCAGTACTTC.

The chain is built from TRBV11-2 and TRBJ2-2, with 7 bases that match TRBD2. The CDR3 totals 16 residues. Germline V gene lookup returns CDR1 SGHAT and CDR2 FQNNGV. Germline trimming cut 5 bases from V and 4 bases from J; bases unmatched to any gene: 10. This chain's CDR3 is CASSPTSVGSTGELFF. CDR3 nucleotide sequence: TGTGCCAGCAGCCCAACTAGCGTGGGGAGCACCGGGGAGCTGTTTTTT.

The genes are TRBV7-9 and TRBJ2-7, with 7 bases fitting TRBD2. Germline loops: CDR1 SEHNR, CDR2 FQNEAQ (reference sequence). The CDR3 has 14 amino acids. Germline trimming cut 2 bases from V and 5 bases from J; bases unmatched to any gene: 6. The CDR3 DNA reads TGTGCCAGCAGCTTATCAGCGGGACGCGACGAGCAGTACTTC. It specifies CASSLSAGRDEQYF.

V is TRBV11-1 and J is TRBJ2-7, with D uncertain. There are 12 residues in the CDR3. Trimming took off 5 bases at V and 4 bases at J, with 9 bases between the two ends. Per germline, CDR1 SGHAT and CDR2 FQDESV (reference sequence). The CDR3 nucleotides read TGTGCCAGCAGCCTCCGAGATTACGAGCAGTACTTC. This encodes CASSLRDYEQYF.